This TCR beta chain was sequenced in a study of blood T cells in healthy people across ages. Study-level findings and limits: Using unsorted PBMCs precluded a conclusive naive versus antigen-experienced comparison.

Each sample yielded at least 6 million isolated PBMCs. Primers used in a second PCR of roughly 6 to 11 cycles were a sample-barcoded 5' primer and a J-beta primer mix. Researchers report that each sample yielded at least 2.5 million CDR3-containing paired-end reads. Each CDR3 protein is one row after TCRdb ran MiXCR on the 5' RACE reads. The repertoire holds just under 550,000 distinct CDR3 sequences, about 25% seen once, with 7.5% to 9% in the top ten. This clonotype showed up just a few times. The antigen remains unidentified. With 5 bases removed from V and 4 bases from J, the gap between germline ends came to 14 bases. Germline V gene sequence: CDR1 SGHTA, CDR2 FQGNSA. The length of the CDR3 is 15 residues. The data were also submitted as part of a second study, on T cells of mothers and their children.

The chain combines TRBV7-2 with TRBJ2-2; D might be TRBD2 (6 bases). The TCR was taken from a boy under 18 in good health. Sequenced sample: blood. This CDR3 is CASSPIMGGTGELFF. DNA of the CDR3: TGTGCCAGCAGCCCGATCATGGGGGGCACCGGGGAGCTGTTTTTT.